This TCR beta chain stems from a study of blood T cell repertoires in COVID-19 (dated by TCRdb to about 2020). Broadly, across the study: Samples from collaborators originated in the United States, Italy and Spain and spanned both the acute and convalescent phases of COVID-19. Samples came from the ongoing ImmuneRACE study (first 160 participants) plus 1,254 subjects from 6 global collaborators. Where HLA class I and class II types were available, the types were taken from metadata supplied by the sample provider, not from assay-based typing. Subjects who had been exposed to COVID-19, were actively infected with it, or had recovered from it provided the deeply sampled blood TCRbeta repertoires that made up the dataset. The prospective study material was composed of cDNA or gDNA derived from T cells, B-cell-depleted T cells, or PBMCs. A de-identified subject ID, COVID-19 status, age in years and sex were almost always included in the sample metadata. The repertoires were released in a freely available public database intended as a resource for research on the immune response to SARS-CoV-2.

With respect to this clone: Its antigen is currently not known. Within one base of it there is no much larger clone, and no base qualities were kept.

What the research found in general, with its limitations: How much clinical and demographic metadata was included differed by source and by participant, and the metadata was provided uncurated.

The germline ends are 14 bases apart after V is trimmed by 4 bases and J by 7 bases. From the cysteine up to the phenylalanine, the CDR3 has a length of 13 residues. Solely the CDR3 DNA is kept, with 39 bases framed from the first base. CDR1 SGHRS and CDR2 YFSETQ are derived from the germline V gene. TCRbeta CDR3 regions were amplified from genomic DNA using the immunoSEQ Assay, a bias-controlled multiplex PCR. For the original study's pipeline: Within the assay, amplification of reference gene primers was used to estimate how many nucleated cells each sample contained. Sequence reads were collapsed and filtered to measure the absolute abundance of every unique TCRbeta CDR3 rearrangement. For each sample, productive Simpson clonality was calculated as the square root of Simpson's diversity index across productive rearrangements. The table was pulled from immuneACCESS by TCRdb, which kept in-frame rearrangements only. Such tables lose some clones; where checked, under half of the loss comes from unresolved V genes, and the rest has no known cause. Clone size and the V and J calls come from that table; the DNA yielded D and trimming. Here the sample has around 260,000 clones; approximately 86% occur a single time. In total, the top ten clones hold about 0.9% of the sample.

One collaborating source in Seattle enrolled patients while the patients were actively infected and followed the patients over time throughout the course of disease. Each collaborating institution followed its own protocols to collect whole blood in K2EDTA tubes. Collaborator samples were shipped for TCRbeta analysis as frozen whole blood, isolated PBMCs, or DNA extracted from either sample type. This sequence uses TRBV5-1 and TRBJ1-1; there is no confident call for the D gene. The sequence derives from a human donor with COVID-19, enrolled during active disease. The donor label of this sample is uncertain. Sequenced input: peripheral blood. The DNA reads TGCGCCAGCAGCCTAATCCGGGGTAATGAAGCTTTCTTT. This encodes CASSLIRGNEAFF.